Listed below are T cell receptor beta chains from one sample, sequenced in a study of blood T cells in healthy people across ages. MiXCR, run by TCRdb on the 5' RACE reads, gives a single entry per CDR3 protein. The data hold some 710,000 distinct CDR3 sequences, with around a fifth observed a single time. Specimen: blood. These receptor sequences come from a man aged 65 to 85 in good health. The conserved cysteine and the conserved F or W are not part of the CDR3 here. Each record gives: V gene, J gene, CDR3 protein.

TRBV11-2	TRBJ2-3	ASSPTTNTDTQY
TRBV6-5	TRBJ2-1	ASRMDSNNEQF
TRBV6-6	.	ASRRGLYNEQF
TRBV25-1	TRBJ1-1	ASRRTDWGTEAF
TRBV20-1	.	SASRTNAAEQF
TRBV5-1	TRBJ2-2	ASSHGTGGTGELF
TRBV12-3/TRBV12-4	TRBJ2-3	ASSFGVDRGVIFTDTQY
TRBV11-1	TRBJ2-3	ASSLGRLAGILPDTQY
TRBV5-1	TRBJ2-5	ASSYQETQY
TRBV5-1	TRBJ1-5	ASSQDDNQPQH
TRBV6-5	TRBJ1-2	ASSYDKVGYT
TRBV4-3	TRBJ2-1	ASSQRTSGDTYNEQF
TRBV5-1	TRBJ2-3	ASSFEGAITDTQY
TRBV4-1	TRBJ1-2	ASSREGTISYGYT
TRBV12-3/TRBV12-4	TRBJ2-5	ASSPGQGSY
TRBV13	TRBJ2-1	ASSLFSGGDDEQF
TRBV15	TRBJ2-1	ATSRDLAGATISYNEQF
TRBV25-1	TRBJ1-4	ASSDLLTGTAEKLF
TRBV4-3	TRBJ1-2	ASSQDRGVRINYGYT
TRBV5-1	TRBJ1-1	ASSLGGADTEAF
TRBV6-2/TRBV6-3	TRBJ1-1	ASIPGTDTEAF
TRBV6-1	TRBJ2-1	ASSEDRDTYNEQF
TRBV20-1	TRBJ2-1	SAVNSGGLDEQF
TRBV20-1	TRBJ1-2	SAPTGPNWGYT
TRBV7-9	TRBJ1-5	ASSLGQSYQPQH
TRBV12-3/TRBV12-4	TRBJ2-3	ASSLGGTSEDAEY
TRBV12-3/TRBV12-4	TRBJ2-3	ASSFSGGTDMQY
TRBV7-9	TRBJ1-3	ASSLGTGYGNTIY
TRBV12-3/TRBV12-4	TRBJ2-3	ASKLGKGTDAQY
TRBV5-1	TRBJ2-5	ASSLRQTQY
TRBV12-3/TRBV12-4	TRBJ2-3	ASRTFGGLRTDTQY
TRBV28	TRBJ2-1	ASTGQFYQTYNEQF
TRBV7-2	TRBJ1-2	ASSLATGANYGYT